The 15 T cell receptor beta chains below all came from one sample that was sequenced in a study of blood T cell repertoires in COVID-19. Measured with immunoSEQ multiplex PCR; TCRdb has only the in-frame clones, and not every one. The table shows about 300,000 clones, with around 83% occurring only once. Sequenced input: peripheral blood. The source of these receptors is a woman aged 50 to 60 with acute or convalescent COVID-19.

The chain couples TRBV5-4 to TRBJ1-6; D gene unclear. V gave up 4 bases and J gave up 7 bases, with 9 bases separating them. The CDR3 consists of 13 residues. Looked up from germline, CDR1 is SGHNT and CDR2 is YYREEE (reference sequence). The CDR3, as DNA: TGTGCCAGCAGCCCGGACTGGAATTCACCCCTCCACTTT. It yields the protein CASSPDWNSPLHF.

CDR3 in DNA: TGTGCCAGCAGTGAGGGCGAGGGACTACTCAATGAAAAACTGTTTTTT. Translating it yields CASSEGEGLLNEKLFF. V usage is TRBV25-1 and J usage is TRBJ1-4; TRBD1 might be the D (5 bases). This CDR3 comprises 16 residues. The germline V gene has CDR1 MGHDK and CDR2 SYGVNS. Deletions cut 3 bases from V and 5 bases from J, with 16 bases between.

V gene TRBV5-6 combines with J gene TRBJ1-1; D gene unclear. V was shortened by 1 base and J by 0 bases, with 13 bases between the two germline ends. Germline CDR1 and CDR2: SGHDT and YYEEEE. The length of the CDR3 is 16 residues. CDR3 bases: TGTGCCAGCAGCTTGATGTACGGTTCGCTGAACACTGAAGCTTTCTTT. Protein product: CASSLMYGSLNTEAFF.

V gene TRBV5-4 combines with J gene TRBJ2-5; D is undetermined. The V end lost 0 bases, the J end lost 3 bases, and 9 bases lay between the germline ends. CDR1 is SGHNT and CDR2 is YYREEE in the germline V gene (reference sequence). The CDR3 length is 14 residues. The CDR3 region has the DNA TGTGCCAGCAGCTTGGGGCTAGGAGAAGAGACCCAGTACTTC. This encodes CASSLGLGEETQYF.

The rearrangement links TRBV5-1 to TRBJ1-1, with a tentative D call TRBD1 (6 bases). Germline V CDR1 and CDR2: SGHRS, YFSETQ. The CDR3 is 14 amino acids. Trimming took off 4 bases at V and 5 bases at J, with 15 bases between the two ends. The CDR3 sequence: CASSQDSPETEAFF. The CDR3 coding sequence is TGCGCCAGCAGCCAGGACAGCCCGGAGACTGAAGCTTTCTTT.

The J gene is TRBJ1-1, the V gene TRBV12-5, with no clear D. The V end lost 1 base, the J end lost 5 bases, and 8 bases lay between the germline ends. The CDR3 totals 13 residues. Germline assignment: CDR1 LGHNT and CDR2 FRNRAP. The CDR3: CASGLGTETEAFF. The CDR3 region has the DNA TGTGCTAGTGGTTTGGGTACGGAGACTGAAGCTTTCTTT. The full variable domain, with the rest looked up from reference TRBV12-5 and TRBJ1-1, is DARVTQTPRHKVTEMGQEVTMRCQPILGHNTVFWYRQTMMQGLELLAYFRNRAPLDDSGMPKDRFSAEMPDATLATLKIQPSEPRDSAVYFCASGLGTETEAFFGQGTRLTVV.

Turning to this clone: The limits of the CDR3 on the DNA are not certain, so only TCRdb's listed CDR3 is given. V gene TRBV12-1 combines with J gene TRBJ2-1; TRBD2 reflects the table's D call only, with no check against the DNA. TRBV12-1 is described as a pseudogene. The CDR3 length equals 16 residues, ends included. CDR3: CASSFVGGGAYNEQFF.

This chain connects TRBV6-2 or TRBV6-3 to TRBJ2-3; D not resolved. CDR1 and CDR2 (germline): MNHEY, SVGEGT. The CDR3 contains 14 residues. V lost 1 base to trimming and J lost 2 bases, with 7 bases between them. The CDR3 sequence is CASSYLLPTDTQYF. DNA for the CDR3: TGTGCCAGCAGTTACTTACTACCCACAGATACGCAGTATTTT.

The chain uses TRBV11-2 and TRBJ1-2; 8 bases align to TRBD1. Unmatched junction bases numbered 17, after V lost 3 bases and J lost 11 bases. CDR1 and CDR2 (germline): SGHAT, FQNNGV. The CDR3 loop spans 16 amino acids. The CDR3 sequence: CASSFIWGQDFMRYTF. Written as DNA, the CDR3 is TGTGCCAGCAGCTTCATTTGGGGACAGGACTTCATGAGGTACACCTTC.

The rearrangement joins TRBV12-3 or TRBV12-4 to TRBJ1-2; 9 bases are shared with TRBD1. The CDR3 runs to 13 residues. V lost 4 bases, J lost 8 bases, and 5 bases stayed unmatched. The CDR3 sequence is CASSSGTGNGYTF. CDR3 sequence (DNA): TGTGCCAGCAGTTCCGGGACAGGGAACGGCTACACCTTC.

The V gene is TRBV9, the J gene TRBJ2-6; D unresolved. Looked up from germline, CDR1 is SGDLS and CDR2 is YYNGEE. Trimming shortened V by 3 bases and J by 3 bases, and 7 bases separated the two germline ends. This CDR3 contains 14 residues. DNA for the CDR3: TGTGCCAGCAGCGGTCTCGGTGGGGCCAACGTCCTGACTTTC. Amino acid sequence: CASSGLGGANVLTF. Supplemented by reference TRBV9 and TRBJ2-6, the full variable domain reads DSGVTQTPKHLITATGQRVTLRCSPRSGDLSVYWYQQSLDQGLQFLIQYYNGEERAKGNILERFSAQQFPDLHSELNLSSLELGDSALYFCASSGLGGANVLTFGAGSRLTVL.

In this sample, this clone turned up many times. The J gene is TRBJ2-3, the V gene TRBV7-2, with 10 bases lining up with TRBD2. With 4 bases clipped from V and 0 bases from J, the junction kept 13 bases outside the gene matches. The V gene's germline CDR1 is SGHTA and CDR2 FQGNSA. The CDR3 loop spans 19 amino acids. Here the CDR3 DNA reads TGTGCCAGCAGCTCCCTAGAGCCATTAGCGGGAGGTAGCACAGATACGCAGTATTTT. Amino acids: CASSSLEPLAGGSTDTQYF.

This clone was counted a single time. The V call is TRBV6-5, the J call TRBJ1-3, with TRBD1 matching over 8 bases. The CDR3 contains 14 residues. V shed 6 bases and J 3 bases; nucleotides not matched to a gene: 4. Germline CDR1 MNHEY, CDR2 SVGAGI. The CDR3 sequence: CASRDRAGGNTIYF. CDR3 sequence (DNA): TGTGCCAGCAGGGACAGGGCTGGTGGAAACACCATATATTTT.

This sequence joins TRBV5-6 and TRBJ1-6; 8 nucleotides agree with TRBD1. J gave up 0 bases and V 4 bases, and 6 bases lay outside the gene matches. This CDR3 has 17 amino acids. Germline V lookup: CDR1 SGHDT, CDR2 YYEEEE. CDR3 sequence (DNA): TGTGCCAGCAGCCCCCGGACAGGGAGCTCCTATAATTCACCCCTCCACTTT. It specifies CASSPRTGSSYNSPLHF.

CDR3 sequence (DNA): TGCAGTGCTAGTCTCCCTGGTGGGAGGGCGAACACTGAAGCTTTCTTT. It is translated as CSASLPGGRANTEAFF. V and J are TRBV20-1 and TRBJ1-1, with D uncertain. The CDR3 runs to 16 residues. The germline V gene encodes CDR1 DFQATT and CDR2 SNEGSKA (reference sequence). Deletions cut 3 bases from V and 1 base from J, with 18 bases between.